The T cell receptor (beta chain) under discussion was sequenced for a study of T cell responses to AZD1222 COVID-19 vaccine. The analysis combined second doses at about 4 or about 12 weeks. This CDR3 has 14 residues. Losses at the gene ends were 4 bases for V and 1 base for J; bases not matched to a gene: 0. The germline CDR1 and CDR2 sequences are MGHRA and YSYEKL. Overall study results and limits: Spike-specific TCR depth and breadth grew after two AZD1222 doses. Seropositive status at baseline applied to only six AZD1222 recipients.

Sequenced by immunoSEQ multiplex PCR; TCRdb stores in-frame clones only, minus some. Of 250,000 to 300,000 clones listed, around 93% are singletons. About this clone itself: As yet, its antigen is unknown.

The chain links TRBV4-1 to TRBJ2-5; 10 nucleotides align to TRBD1. This specimen consisted of peripheral blood, obtained 28 days after the second AZD1222 dose. The source of this sequence is an adult who received the AZD1222 COVID-19 vaccine. The CDR3 spells CASSRDRGQETQYF. The CDR3 DNA follows: TGCGCCAGCAGCCGGGACAGGGGCCAAGAGACCCAGTACTTC.